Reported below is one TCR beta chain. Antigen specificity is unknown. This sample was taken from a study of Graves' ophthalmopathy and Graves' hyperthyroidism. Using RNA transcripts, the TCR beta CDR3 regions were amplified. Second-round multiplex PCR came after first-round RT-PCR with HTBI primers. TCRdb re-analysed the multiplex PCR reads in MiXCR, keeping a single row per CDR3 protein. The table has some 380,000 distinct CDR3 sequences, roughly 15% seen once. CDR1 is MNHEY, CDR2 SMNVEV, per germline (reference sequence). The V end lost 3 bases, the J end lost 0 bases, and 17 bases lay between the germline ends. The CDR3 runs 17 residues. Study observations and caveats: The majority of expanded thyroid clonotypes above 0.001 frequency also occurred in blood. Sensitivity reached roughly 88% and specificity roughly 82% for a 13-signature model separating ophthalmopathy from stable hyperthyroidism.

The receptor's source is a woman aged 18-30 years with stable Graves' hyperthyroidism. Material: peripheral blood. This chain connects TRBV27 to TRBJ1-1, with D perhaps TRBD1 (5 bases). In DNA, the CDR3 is TGTGCCAGCAGTTTGTGGACGGAACGGGGACTGAACACTGAAGCTTTCTTT. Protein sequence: CASSLWTERGLNTEAFF.